This T cell receptor beta chain stems from a study of CD8 T cells in ankylosing spondylitis. V was clipped by 6 bases and J by 6 bases; unmatched bases: 10. CDR1 and CDR2 from the germline V gene are KGHDR and SFDVKD. This CDR3 contains 15 residues. Whole-study findings and limits: The study identified a TCR beta motif of several highly homologous variants that appeared characteristic of ankylosing spondylitis blood.

Using its own MiXCR run on the 5' RACE reads, TCRdb lists one record per CDR3 protein. This table has about 420,000 distinct CDR3 sequences, 20% to 25% appearing once. Comments on this clonotype: The antigen is not known.

This receptor was identified in a male donor with ankylosing spondylitis. This rearrangement joins TRBV24-1 to TRBJ2-1, with TRBD2 matching 7 bases. Sequencing was done on a sample of blood, either unsorted or a sorted T cell fraction (not recorded which). CDR3 sequence (DNA): TGTGCCACCAGTTCACGCGGGAGAGCCCGCAATGAGCAGTTCTTC. It encodes CATSSRGRARNEQFF.